These T cell receptor beta chains were read from a single sample in a study of response to subunit inactivated influenza vaccine. One entry per CDR3 protein results from TCRdb running MiXCR on the RT-PCR reads. The sample contains around 850,000 distinct CDR3 sequences, approximately 17% of which appear only once. The sequencing used PBMCs from blood, collected 4 to 6 days after vaccination. The receptors were sampled from a man in his fifties or sixties who received an inactivated influenza vaccine. The CDR3 runs from the conserved cysteine through the conserved F or W. D genes are given only for firm matches. The listing skips clone size in some rows; elsewhere it reads once, few, many or a size class.

>TRBV5-1|TRBJ2-5|15|.|.
CASSWRGDSQETQYF
TGCGCCAGCAGCTGGAGGGGGGACAGCCAAGAGACCCAGTACTTC
>TRBV7-9|TRBJ2-7|17|TRBD2|few
CASSLIRGREDSYEQYF
TGTGCCAGCAGCTTAATTCGGGGGAGGGAAGACTCATACGAGCAGTACTTC
>TRBV5-1|TRBJ2-1|13|.|.
CASSLTGAPEQFF
TGCGCCAGCAGCTTGACCGGGGCTCCAGAGCAGTTCTTC
>TRBV27|TRBJ1-4|14|.|once
CASSDVPVGEKLFF
TGTGCCAGCAGCGACGTACCTGTCGGTGAAAAACTGTTTTTT
>TRBV6-6|TRBJ2-7|12|.|.
CASSYESVEQYF
TGTGCCAGCAGTTACGAGTCTGTAGAGCAGTACTTC
>TRBV9|TRBJ2-3|15|TRBD1|.
CASSEGTVSRDTQYF
TGTGCCAGCAGCGAGGGGACAGTATCCAGGGATACGCAGTATTTT
>TRBV10-3|TRBJ2-7|13|.|.
CAISGGPHYEQYF
TGTGCCATCAGTGGGGGACCCCACTACGAGCAGTACTTC
>TRBV5-1|TRBJ2-3|14|.|.
CASSLRQVADTQYF
TGCGCCAGCAGCCTAAGACAGGTGGCGGATACGCAGTATTTT
>TRBV12-3/TRBV12-4|TRBJ2-3|16|TRBD1|few
CASSQPLQGVVDTQYF
TGTGCCAGCAGTCAGCCTCTACAGGGGGTGGTGGATACGCAGTATTTT
>TRBV4-2|TRBJ2-1|16|TRBD2|many
CASSPTSGGAYNEQFF
TGTGCCAGCAGCCCGACTAGCGGGGGGGCCTACAATGAGCAGTTCTTC
>TRBV28|TRBJ1-1|12|.|few
CASSEGTGAAFF
TGTGCCAGCAGCGAAGGGACTGGTGCTGCTTTCTTT
>TRBV4-1|TRBJ2-3|16|.|.
CASSQSYVIPPDTQYF
TGCGCCAGCAGCCAGTCGTACGTTATCCCCCCAGATACGCAGTATTTT
>TRBV6-2/TRBV6-3|TRBJ1-5|14|.|.
CASSYSGGLQPQHF
TGTGCCAGCAGTTACTCAGGGGGACTTCAGCCCCAGCATTTT
>TRBV4-1|TRBJ2-5|13|.|few
CASSQVAGQTQYF
TGCGCCAGCAGCCAAGTTGCAGGACAGACCCAGTACTTC
>TRBV11-2|TRBJ2-4|12|.|.
CASSLDTGIQYF
TGTGCCAGCAGCTTAGATACTGGCATTCAGTACTTC
>TRBV7-9|TRBJ2-1|15|TRBD2|.
CASSRSGGLYNEQFF
TGTGCCAGCAGCCGGAGCGGGGGACTTTACAATGAGCAGTTCTTC
>TRBV29-1|TRBJ2-5|16|TRBD2|few
CSAARGLAGEQETQYF
TGCAGCGCCGCCCGAGGATTAGCGGGAGAACAAGAGACCCAGTACTTC
>TRBV7-9|TRBJ2-7|17|.|.
CASSPPSLVRGSNEQYF
TGTGCCAGCAGCCCCCCCTCTCTCGTTCGGGGTAGCAACGAGCAGTACTTC
>TRBV7-2|TRBJ1-1|13|.|many
CASSLQGATEAFF
TGTGCCAGCAGCTTACAGGGTGCCACTGAAGCTTTCTTT